This TCR beta chain originates from a study of OX40 agonist ivuxolimab in advanced cancers. Produced via immunoSEQ multiplex PCR; TCRdb's table is partial and in-frame only. The profile shows 15,000 to 20,000 clones, around 69% of them singletons. V was trimmed by 3 bases and J by 7 bases, leaving 7 bases between them. The CDR3 is 12 amino acids. The V gene's germline CDR1 is ENHRY and CDR2 SYGVKD. The origin of this receptor is an adult with an advanced solid tumor such as melanoma, head and neck, liver or kidney cancer. Specimen: CD4+ or CD8+ T cells sorted from blood, collected in a trial of the OX40 agonist ivuxolimab. The genes are TRBV10-3 and TRBJ2-1, with a tentative D call TRBD2 (5 bases). The DNA of the CDR3 is TGTGCCATCAGTGACTCGGGAAATGAGCAGTTCTTC. Protein: CAISDSGNEQFF.